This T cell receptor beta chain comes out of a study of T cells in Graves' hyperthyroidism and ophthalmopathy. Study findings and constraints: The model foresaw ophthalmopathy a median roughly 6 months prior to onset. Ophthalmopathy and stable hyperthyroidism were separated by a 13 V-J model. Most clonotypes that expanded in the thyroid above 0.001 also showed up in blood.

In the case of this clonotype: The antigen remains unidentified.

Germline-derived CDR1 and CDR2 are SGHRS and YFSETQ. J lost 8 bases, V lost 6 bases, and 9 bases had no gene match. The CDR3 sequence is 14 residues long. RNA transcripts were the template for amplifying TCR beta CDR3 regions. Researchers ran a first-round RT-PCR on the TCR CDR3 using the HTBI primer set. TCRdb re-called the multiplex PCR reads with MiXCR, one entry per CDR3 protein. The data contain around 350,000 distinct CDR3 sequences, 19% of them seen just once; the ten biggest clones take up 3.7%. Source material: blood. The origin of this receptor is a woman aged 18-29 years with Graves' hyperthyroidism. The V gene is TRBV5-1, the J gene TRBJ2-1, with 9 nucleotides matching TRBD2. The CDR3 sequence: CASTLSGGHYEQFF. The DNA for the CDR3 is TGCGCCAGCACCCTTAGCGGGGGCCATTATGAGCAGTTCTTC.